These T cell receptor beta chains were read from a single sample in a study of cytomegalovirus exposure and HLA in healthy donors. Some clones are missing from TCRdb's copy, which holds only in-frame ones; the method was immunoSEQ multiplex PCR. The sample includes some 190,000 clones, 77% of them seen just once. The sample comprised PBMCs. The receptors shown here come from a man aged 18 to 35 in good health and CMV-seronegative. The CDR3 runs from the conserved cysteine through the conserved F or W. The D gene is left open where the match is weak. Clone size is not always given. Where it is, it says once, few, many or a class for expanded clones.

V: TRBV10-3
size: few
J: TRBJ1-2
D: -
DNA: TGTGCCATCAGTGATAATGCGGGAGTGGGAGGCTACACCTTC
CDR3: CAISDNAGVGGYTF

V: TRBV6-5
size: -
J: TRBJ2-2
D: TRBD1
DNA: TGTGCCAGCAGTTATCCACAGGGGGCGGGTACCGGGGAGCTGTTTTTT
CDR3: CASSYPQGAGTGELFF

V: TRBV7-9
size: -
J: TRBJ2-3
D: -
DNA: TGTGCCAGCAGCTTAGCATCCCTAGGGAGAGATACGCAGTATTTT
CDR3: CASSLASLGRDTQYF

V: TRBV2
size: -
J: TRBJ2-2
D: -
DNA: TGTGCCAGCAGCACAATGACAGGAACCGGGGAGCTGTTTTTT
CDR3: CASSTMTGTGELFF

V: TRBV7-9
size: -
J: TRBJ2-3
D: -
DNA: TGTGCCAGCAGCTCCCCTATCCCAGCGGATACGCAGTATTTT
CDR3: CASSSPIPADTQYF

V: TRBV19
size: -
J: TRBJ1-1
D: -
DNA: TGTGCCAGTAGTACTTACAGGCCCACTGAAGCTTTCTTT
CDR3: CASSTYRPTEAFF

V: TRBV29-1
size: -
J: TRBJ1-2
D: TRBD1
DNA: TGCAGCGCCTTGGAGGGGGCGGGCGGCTACACCTTC
CDR3: CSALEGAGGYTF

V: TRBV6-5
size: -
J: TRBJ1-2
D: TRBD1
DNA: TGTGCCAGCAGTTACCCCTCGACAGGGTACGGCTACACCTTC
CDR3: CASSYPSTGYGYTF

V: TRBV2
size: -
J: TRBJ2-1
D: TRBD2
DNA: TGTGCCAGCAGTCACCCTACTAGCGGGGGTAGAGATGAGCAGTTCTTC
CDR3: CASSHPTSGGRDEQFF

V: TRBV7-7
size: -
J: TRBJ2-1
D: TRBD2
DNA: TGTGCTAGCAGCCAAGGACTAGCGGGGACCAACAATGAGCAGTTCTTC
CDR3: CASSQGLAGTNNEQFF

V: TRBV15
size: -
J: TRBJ2-7
D: -
DNA: TGTGCCACCTGCAGGGGAGGCGACTACGAGCAGTACTTC
CDR3: CATCRGGDYEQYF

V: TRBV6-6
size: few
J: TRBJ2-7
D: TRBD1
DNA: TGTGCCAGCACCTCGGGACAGCAGAGCTCCTACGAGCAGTACTTC
CDR3: CASTSGQQSSYEQYF

V: TRBV18
size: once
J: TRBJ1-1
D: -
DNA: TGTGCCAGCTCACCATTGCCCCGGGACACTGAAGCTTTCTTT
CDR3: CASSPLPRDTEAFF

V: TRBV6-1
size: -
J: TRBJ1-2
D: -
DNA: TGTGCCAGCAGTGAAGTTAAGGGGGTTACCTATGGCTACACCTTC
CDR3: CASSEVKGVTYGYTF

V: TRBV18
size: -
J: TRBJ2-5
D: TRBD2
DNA: TGTGCCAGCTCACCCGGCCTAGCGGGGGGGCCGAGAGAGACCCAGTACTTC
CDR3: CASSPGLAGGPRETQYF

V: TRBV7-9
size: -
J: TRBJ2-1
D: TRBD2
DNA: TGTGCCAGCAGCTTAGTAGCGGGGAGCTCCTACAATGAGCAGTTCTTC
CDR3: CASSLVAGSSYNEQFF

V: TRBV6-5
size: -
J: TRBJ2-7
D: -
DNA: TGTGCCAGCAGTTTCGACACCGGGACACCCTCCTACGAGCAGTACTTC
CDR3: CASSFDTGTPSYEQYF

V: TRBV7-2
size: -
J: TRBJ1-1
D: TRBD1
DNA: TGTGCCAGCAGCACCATTCAGGGGGTAGGAGCTTTCTTT
CDR3: CASSTIQGVGAFF

V: TRBV5-4
size: -
J: TRBJ1-2
D: -
DNA: TGTGCCAGCACGACAGACAGCGTCTATGGCTACACCTTC
CDR3: CASTTDSVYGYTF

V: TRBV2
size: -
J: TRBJ1-2
D: -
DNA: TGTGCCAGCAGCTTGGAGGCAGCCGCTAACTATGGCTACACCTTC
CDR3: CASSLEAAANYGYTF

V: TRBV10-1
size: -
J: TRBJ1-2
D: -
DNA: TGCGCCAGCAGTGAAAAGGGGGAAAACTATGGCTACACCTTC
CDR3: CASSEKGENYGYTF

V: TRBV7-9
size: -
J: TRBJ1-2
D: TRBD1
DNA: TGTGCCAGCAGCTTAGCGAGTACAGGGGCAAGCTATGGCTACACCTTC
CDR3: CASSLASTGASYGYTF

V: TRBV4-3
size: -
J: TRBJ2-1
D: -
DNA: TGCGCCAGCAGCCAAGATCGTAAGACTATATATGAGCAGTTCTTC
CDR3: CASSQDRKTIYEQFF

V: TRBV7-3
size: -
J: TRBJ1-6
D: TRBD1
DNA: TGTGCCACCCCCCCGGTGGGTCAGGGGGCTTTGGATTCACCCCTCCACTTT
CDR3: CATPPVGQGALDSPLHF

V: TRBV5-1
size: -
J: TRBJ2-3
D: TRBD2
DNA: TGCGCCAGCAGCTTGGCCGGGTCGAGACTAGCGACCACAGATACGCAGTATTTT
CDR3: CASSLAGSRLATTDTQYF

V: TRBV5-1
size: -
J: TRBJ1-1
D: -
DNA: TGCGCCAGCAGCGGGGCCGGTGGGAGGTCTGAAGCTTTCTTT
CDR3: CASSGAGGRSEAFF

V: TRBV2
size: -
J: TRBJ1-5
D: TRBD1
DNA: TGTGCCAGCGGGACAGGGGGCAATCAGCCCCAGCATTTT
CDR3: CASGTGGNQPQHF

V: TRBV7-3
size: -
J: TRBJ2-1
D: TRBD2
DNA: TGTGCCAGCAGCTTACAGGGAGGGTTGGGCAATGAGCAGTTCTTC
CDR3: CASSLQGGLGNEQFF

V: TRBV5-6
size: -
J: TRBJ1-1
D: TRBD1
DNA: TGTGCCAGCAGCACCCCGGGGACAGGGAGTGGAACTGAAGCTTTCTTT
CDR3: CASSTPGTGSGTEAFF

V: TRBV5-6
size: -
J: TRBJ1-1
D: -
DNA: TGTGCCAGCAGCCCGGTTTACGGGGGAGAAGCTTTCTTT
CDR3: CASSPVYGGEAFF

V: TRBV6-6
size: -
J: TRBJ1-1
D: -
DNA: TGTGCCAGCAGCCCCCGGACAGAACTTGAAGCTTTCTTT
CDR3: CASSPRTELEAFF

V: TRBV7-7
size: -
J: TRBJ2-2
D: -
DNA: TGTGCTAGCAGCTCCCTTCAGACCGGGGAGCTGTTTTTT
CDR3: CASSSLQTGELFF

V: TRBV4-3
size: -
J: TRBJ1-1
D: -
DNA: TGCGCCAGCAGCCAAGCGCGGGGGGACACTGAAGCTTTCTTT
CDR3: CASSQARGDTEAFF

V: TRBV2
size: -
J: TRBJ2-7
D: TRBD2
DNA: TGTGCCAGGCGACTAGCGGGAGACGAGCAGTACTTC
CDR3: CARRLAGDEQYF

V: TRBV27
size: -
J: TRBJ1-1
D: TRBD1
DNA: TGTGCCAGCAGCCTGGGACAGGTAGCTTTCTTT
CDR3: CASSLGQVAFF